The rows below give T cell receptor beta chains drawn from one sample of a study of beta chain features in type 1 diabetes. Generated by immunoSEQ multiplex PCR, the TCRdb table keeps only in-frame clones and is missing some. The sample holds approximately 170,000 clones, around 8% seen once. Sequencing input: central memory CD4+ T cells from blood. Receptors were obtained from a woman in her 40s with type 1 diabetes. Each CDR3 is given with its conserved first and last residue. A D gene is named only where the DNA matches it firmly. Size is stated for part of the rows, as once, few or many counts, or as a class when the clone is expanded.

v_call: TRBV29-1
j_call: TRBJ1-2
clone_size: few
d_call: .
cdr3_aa: CSAGEGGGYTF
cdr3_nt: TGCAGTGCCGGGGAGGGAGGTGGCTACACCTTC

v_call: TRBV7-9
j_call: TRBJ1-6
clone_size: few
d_call: .
cdr3_aa: CASTPGWRETNSPLHF
cdr3_nt: TGTGCCAGCACCCCGGGGTGGAGAGAAACCAATTCACCCCTCCACTTT

v_call: TRBV30
j_call: TRBJ1-1
clone_size: few
d_call: .
cdr3_aa: CAWSADTEAFF
cdr3_nt: TGTGCCTGGAGTGCGGACACTGAAGCTTTCTTT

v_call: TRBV7-2
j_call: TRBJ1-2
clone_size: few
d_call: .
cdr3_aa: CASSHTQGGYTF
cdr3_nt: TGTGCCAGCAGCCATACCCAGGGGGGCTACACCTTC

v_call: TRBV9
j_call: TRBJ2-3
clone_size: few
d_call: TRBD1
cdr3_aa: CASSAGQGADTQYF
cdr3_nt: TGTGCCAGCAGCGCGGGACAGGGGGCAGATACGCAGTATTTT

v_call: TRBV5-4
j_call: TRBJ1-4
clone_size: few
d_call: .
cdr3_aa: CASSLAGTNEKLFF
cdr3_nt: TGTGCCAGCAGCTTGGCAGGGACAAATGAAAAACTGTTTTTT

v_call: TRBV19
j_call: TRBJ1-1
clone_size: .
d_call: TRBD1
cdr3_aa: CASSPRTGGISPKAFF
cdr3_nt: TGTGCCAGTAGTCCTCGGACAGGGGGCATCTCACCAAAAGCTTTCTTT

v_call: TRBV6-5
j_call: TRBJ2-1
clone_size: few
d_call: TRBD2
cdr3_aa: CASTWTSGPEQFF
cdr3_nt: TGTGCCAGCACCTGGACTAGCGGGCCAGAGCAGTTCTTC

v_call: TRBV7-9
j_call: TRBJ2-7
clone_size: few
d_call: .
cdr3_aa: CASSPTVRYEQYF
cdr3_nt: TGTGCCAGCAGCCCCACAGTCCGCTACGAGCAGTACTTC

v_call: TRBV6-1
j_call: TRBJ2-3
clone_size: few
d_call: .
cdr3_aa: CASSGTPDGLLTQYF
cdr3_nt: TGTGCCAGCAGTGGAACGCCGGACGGACTGCTGACGCAGTATTTT

v_call: TRBV25-1
j_call: TRBJ1-6
clone_size: many
d_call: TRBD1
cdr3_aa: CASSDWGQDHSPLHF
cdr3_nt: TGTGCCAGCAGTGATTGGGGACAGGATCATTCACCCCTCCACTTT

v_call: TRBV29-1
j_call: TRBJ1-1
clone_size: few
d_call: .
cdr3_aa: CSALRGWGTEAFF
cdr3_nt: TGCAGCGCTCTGAGGGGGTGGGGCACTGAAGCTTTCTTT

v_call: TRBV4-3
j_call: TRBJ1-1
clone_size: .
d_call: TRBD1
cdr3_aa: CASSRLKMGTGGTEAFF
cdr3_nt: TGCGCCAGCAGCCGCCTGAAGATGGGGACAGGAGGGACTGAAGCTTTCTTT

v_call: TRBV7-2
j_call: TRBJ2-5
clone_size: few
d_call: .
cdr3_aa: CASASGETQYF
cdr3_nt: TGTGCCAGCGCGTCAGGAGAGACCCAGTACTTC

v_call: TRBV2
j_call: TRBJ2-1
clone_size: few
d_call: .
cdr3_aa: CASTDQRVHNEQFF
cdr3_nt: TGTGCCAGCACGGACCAGCGGGTACACAATGAGCAGTTCTTC

v_call: TRBV19
j_call: TRBJ2-1
clone_size: many
d_call: TRBD2
cdr3_aa: CASRTSGSYHEQFF
cdr3_nt: TGTGCCAGTAGAACTAGCGGGAGTTACCATGAGCAGTTCTTC

v_call: TRBV19
j_call: TRBJ1-4
clone_size: few
d_call: TRBD1
cdr3_aa: CASSRQGAATNEKLFF
cdr3_nt: TGTGCCAGTAGTAGACAGGGGGCCGCAACTAATGAAAAACTGTTTTTT

v_call: TRBV7-3
j_call: TRBJ1-1
clone_size: .
d_call: TRBD1
cdr3_aa: CASSLYGQGARTEAFF
cdr3_nt: TGTGCCAGCAGCTTATACGGACAGGGGGCGCGCACTGAAGCTTTCTTT

v_call: TRBV6-5
j_call: TRBJ2-1
clone_size: few
d_call: TRBD2
cdr3_aa: CASSRAGGNEQFF
cdr3_nt: TGTGCCAGCAGCCGGGCGGGGGGCAATGAGCAGTTCTTC

v_call: TRBV5-4
j_call: TRBJ2-5
clone_size: once
d_call: TRBD2
cdr3_aa: CASSQDHATSGKETQYF
cdr3_nt: TGTGCCAGCAGCCAAGATCACGCGACTAGCGGGAAAGAGACCCAGTACTTC

v_call: TRBV5-6
j_call: TRBJ1-2
clone_size: many
d_call: .
cdr3_aa: CASSPRGTNYGYTF
cdr3_nt: TGTGCCAGCAGCCCCAGGGGTACCAACTATGGCTACACCTTC

v_call: TRBV5-1
j_call: TRBJ2-5
clone_size: few
d_call: TRBD2
cdr3_aa: CASSLGLAGGPLEETQYF
cdr3_nt: TGCGCCAGCAGCCTAGGACTAGCGGGGGGGCCATTGGAAGAGACCCAGTACTTC

v_call: TRBV7-2
j_call: TRBJ2-7
clone_size: few
d_call: TRBD2
cdr3_aa: CASSLDPGGGSYEQYF
cdr3_nt: TGTGCCAGCAGCCTAGATCCGGGAGGTGGGTCCTACGAGCAGTACTTC

v_call: TRBV4-2
j_call: TRBJ2-1
clone_size: few
d_call: TRBD1
cdr3_aa: CASSVDRVSYNEQFF
cdr3_nt: TGTGCCAGCAGCGTTGACAGGGTCTCCTACAATGAGCAGTTCTTC

v_call: TRBV7-6
j_call: TRBJ2-5
clone_size: few
d_call: .
cdr3_aa: CASSLGSSWETQYF
cdr3_nt: TGTGCCAGCAGCCTCGGTAGTAGCTGGGAGACCCAGTACTTC

v_call: TRBV28
j_call: TRBJ1-5
clone_size: few
d_call: .
cdr3_aa: CASSNGGTQPQHF
cdr3_nt: TGTGCCAGCAGTAACGGGGGAACCCAGCCCCAGCATTTT

v_call: TRBV7-2
j_call: TRBJ2-1
clone_size: .
d_call: TRBD1
cdr3_aa: CASSSRQGAYEQFF
cdr3_nt: TGTGCCAGCAGCTCCCGACAGGGGGCTTATGAGCAGTTCTTC

v_call: TRBV29-1
j_call: TRBJ1-1
clone_size: many
d_call: .
cdr3_aa: CSGEGSGTEAFF
cdr3_nt: TGCAGCGGGGAGGGGAGCGGGACTGAAGCTTTCTTT

v_call: TRBV7-8
j_call: TRBJ2-1
clone_size: few
d_call: TRBD2
cdr3_aa: CASSLSSGGNNEQFF
cdr3_nt: TGTGCCAGCAGCTTATCTAGCGGGGGAAACAATGAGCAGTTCTTC

v_call: TRBV28
j_call: TRBJ1-5
clone_size: .
d_call: .
cdr3_aa: CASSLQGSQPQHF
cdr3_nt: TGTGCCAGCAGCTTACAGGGTAGTCAGCCCCAGCATTTT

v_call: TRBV9
j_call: TRBJ2-7
clone_size: few
d_call: .
cdr3_aa: CASSVGTVNEQYF
cdr3_nt: TGTGCCAGCAGCGTAGGCACGGTGAACGAGCAGTACTTC

v_call: TRBV20-1
j_call: TRBJ2-3
clone_size: many
d_call: .
cdr3_aa: CSAEFTDTQYF
cdr3_nt: TGCAGTGCCGAGTTCACAGATACGCAGTATTTT

v_call: TRBV28
j_call: TRBJ1-1
clone_size: few
d_call: .
cdr3_aa: CASSSPWTVNTEAFF
cdr3_nt: TGTGCCAGCAGTTCCCCCTGGACAGTGAACACTGAAGCTTTCTTT

v_call: TRBV2
j_call: TRBJ1-1
clone_size: many
d_call: .
cdr3_aa: CASPRTANTEAFF
cdr3_nt: TGTGCCAGCCCTAGGACAGCGAACACTGAAGCTTTCTTT

v_call: TRBV29-1
j_call: TRBJ1-1
clone_size: many
d_call: .
cdr3_aa: CSAIKGVEAFF
cdr3_nt: TGCAGCGCCATAAAGGGGGTTGAAGCTTTCTTT

v_call: TRBV7-2
j_call: TRBJ1-5
clone_size: few
d_call: .
cdr3_aa: CASSLGYSGDNQPQHF
cdr3_nt: TGTGCCAGCAGCTTAGGGTATTCCGGGGATAATCAGCCCCAGCATTTT

v_call: TRBV30
j_call: TRBJ2-5
clone_size: few
d_call: .
cdr3_aa: CAWSAPLGARETQYF
cdr3_nt: TGTGCCTGGAGTGCCCCCCTCGGCGCCAGGGAGACCCAGTACTTC

v_call: TRBV30
j_call: TRBJ2-7
clone_size: few
d_call: TRBD2
cdr3_aa: CAWSPGGSGEQYF
cdr3_nt: TGTGCCTGGAGCCCGGGGGGGTCGGGTGAGCAGTACTTC

v_call: TRBV18
j_call: TRBJ2-5
clone_size: few
d_call: .
cdr3_aa: CASSPFSSGDQETQYF
cdr3_nt: TGTGCCAGCTCACCTTTCTCGTCAGGGGATCAAGAGACCCAGTACTTC

v_call: TRBV7-2
j_call: TRBJ1-5
clone_size: .
d_call: .
cdr3_aa: CASSQGLRNQPQHF
cdr3_nt: TGTGCCAGCAGTCAGGGTTTACGGAATCAGCCCCAGCATTTT

v_call: TRBV28
j_call: TRBJ1-4
clone_size: few
d_call: .
cdr3_aa: CASRTAPNEKLFF
cdr3_nt: TGTGCCAGCAGGACAGCGCCTAATGAAAAACTGTTTTTT

v_call: TRBV11-1
j_call: TRBJ2-1
clone_size: few
d_call: .
cdr3_aa: CASSLQEGSYNEQFF
cdr3_nt: TGTGCCAGCAGCTTACAGGAAGGCTCCTACAATGAGCAGTTCTTC

v_call: TRBV5-6
j_call: TRBJ1-3
clone_size: .
d_call: TRBD1
cdr3_aa: CASRLGQTGNTIYF
cdr3_nt: TGTGCCAGCAGACTGGGACAGACGGGAAACACCATATATTTT

v_call: TRBV29-1
j_call: TRBJ1-1
clone_size: few
d_call: .
cdr3_aa: CSVGGVNTEAFF
cdr3_nt: TGCAGCGTTGGAGGAGTGAACACTGAAGCTTTCTTT

v_call: TRBV6-6
j_call: TRBJ1-4
clone_size: few
d_call: TRBD1
cdr3_aa: CASSARGHEKLFF
cdr3_nt: TGTGCCAGCAGTGCCAGGGGGCATGAAAAACTGTTTTTT

v_call: TRBV2
j_call: TRBJ2-3
clone_size: few
d_call: .
cdr3_aa: CASSGETDTQYF
cdr3_nt: TGTGCCAGCAGCGGTGAGACAGATACGCAGTATTTT

v_call: TRBV29-1
j_call: TRBJ1-1
clone_size: .
d_call: .
cdr3_aa: CSATSGQNTEAFF
cdr3_nt: TGCAGCGCCACCAGTGGCCAGAACACTGAAGCTTTCTTT

v_call: TRBV30
j_call: TRBJ2-5
clone_size: few
d_call: .
cdr3_aa: CAWSLGGMREETQYF
cdr3_nt: TGTGCCTGGAGTCTCGGGGGAATGAGAGAGGAGACCCAGTACTTC

v_call: TRBV29-1
j_call: TRBJ2-7
clone_size: few
d_call: .
cdr3_aa: CSVETGRNEQYF
cdr3_nt: TGCAGCGTTGAGACAGGGAGGAACGAGCAGTACTTC

v_call: TRBV21-1
j_call: TRBJ2-7
clone_size: few
d_call: .
cdr3_aa: CASRRQGQGIPRYEQYF
cdr3_nt: TGTGCCAGCAGGCGACAGGGTCAGGGAATCCCCCGTTACGAGCAGTACTTC

v_call: TRBV6-5
j_call: TRBJ1-2
clone_size: .
d_call: .
cdr3_aa: CASRQTTYGYTF
cdr3_nt: TGTGCCAGCAGACAGACCACCTATGGCTACACCTTC

v_call: TRBV19
j_call: TRBJ2-4
clone_size: many
d_call: TRBD2
cdr3_aa: CASIGLAGGTKNIQYF
cdr3_nt: TGTGCCAGTATTGGGCTAGCGGGGGGTACCAAAAACATTCAGTACTTC

v_call: TRBV30
j_call: TRBJ2-1
clone_size: .
d_call: .
cdr3_aa: CAWSLYNEQFF
cdr3_nt: TGTGCCTGGAGTCTCTACAATGAGCAGTTCTTC

v_call: TRBV7-9
j_call: TRBJ2-5
clone_size: few
d_call: TRBD2
cdr3_aa: CASSPQAGGGETQYF
cdr3_nt: TGTGCCAGCAGCCCTCAAGCGGGAGGGGGAGAGACCCAGTACTTC